The T cell receptor beta chain described here comes from a study of blood T cells in healthy people across ages (dated by TCRdb to 2015 to 2017). Looking at the study overall: In model experiments, template switching captured about one uniquely barcoded TCR beta cDNA molecule for every two T cells. For two donors (one aged 18 to 30 and one aged 80 or older), the study analyzed two additional independent replicas of 1 million unique cDNA reads from the same blood draw. The donors were split into four age groups: young (average 16 years), middle-aged (over 35), aged (roughly 65) and long-lived (about 74). To track age-related changes in TCR beta repertoire diversity, the study relied on deep sequencing normalized with unique cDNA molecular identifiers.

The library came from 5' RACE. Sequencing was carried out with an Illumina HiSeq 2500. The second PCR ran for roughly 6 to 11 cycles and used a J-beta primer mix along with a sample-barcoded 5' primer. Each TCR beta cDNA molecule received a unique molecular identifier from a template-switch 5' adaptor carrying 12 random nucleotides. At least 2.5 million CDR3-containing paired-end reads were obtained from each sample. First-strand cDNA was synthesized from all RNA with the Mint cDNA synthesis kit, primed by a TRBC-specific oligonucleotide. After uracil-DNA glycosylase treatment, a first 18-cycle PCR used universal primers M1SS and BC2_uni_R on all cDNA. For the original study's pipeline: For normalization, 1 million high-quality reads were randomly selected from each sample, with every read carrying a distinct molecular identifier. Instead of being binned into consensus sequences, reads with shared molecular identifiers were discarded. MiTCR, with a Q25 quality threshold and the strictest error-elimination algorithm, was used for CDR3 identification, clonotype clustering and error correction. A nonparametric unseen species model with Euler transformation was used to estimate lower-bound total TCR beta diversity. The public reads were quality trimmed at Q25 with fastp and then assembled into clones with MiXCR by TCRdb, keeping productive beta chains. Here each entry gathers all rows of one CDR3 protein and keeps the most common genes and DNA. TCRdb, rather than the study authors, made the V and J calls. The sample records 500,000 to 650,000 distinct CDR3 sequences, approximately 26% of which are singletons. Approximately 4% of the sample rests with the top ten.

The donors were some 39 Caucasian individuals from Russia, aged roughly 6 to 100 years, who were systemically healthy. Each donor gave ten milliliters of peripheral blood, collected into EDTA-treated Vacutainer tubes. Ficoll-Paque density-gradient centrifugation was used to isolate PBMCs, with at least 6 million per sample. Trizol reagent was used to extract total RNA from the PBMCs, yielding at least 6 micrograms per sample. The percentages of naive CD45RAhigh/CD27high T cells were determined by flow cytometry on a PBMC aliquot from every donor. Points the paper makes about the study in general: The CMV infection status of donors was not known, potentially confounding age-related changes in expanded clonotypes. There was a strong correlation between observed TCR beta diversity and the percentage of naive T cells measured by flow cytometry. Compared with the aged group, the long-lived group had more naive CD4+ T cells, fewer expanded clones and increased TCR diversity, suggesting age selection. Bulk unsorted PBMC profiling prevented conclusive comparison of naive and antigen-experienced compartments. Estimates of total diversity from one million sequenced T cells were regarded as lower bounds and underestimates. Observed TCR beta diversity per million T cells fell roughly linearly with age, and a significant reduction was already apparent by age around 40.

With respect to this clonotype: Its antigen has not been determined. The input lacks base qualities; no much larger clone sits a single base away.

These same records also appear under a second study, on T cells of mothers and their children. The other study reports the following: The donors were nine systemically healthy Caucasian individuals, made up of three mothers and their six children. cDNA synthesis consumed the entire amount of extracted RNA, loaded at around 1.5 ug RNA in each 15 ul reaction. Sample barcodes and 2-4 random nucleotides were added via the M1S primer in the second PCR. Each mother yielded over 8.5 million TCR beta CDR3 reads and each child 2.5 million to 3 million reads. In both related and unrelated pairs, thymic selection shapes the output of TCR recombination in a similar way, with inherited differences having only a minor effect. Related mother-child pairs always showed normalized repertoire overlap that was slightly higher than in unrelated mother-child pairs, though the difference was never significant. No persistent microchimeric T cell clones were found, with a detection sensitivity of around 100 clones per million clonotypes. In the study, deep NGS was used to compare the TCR beta repertoires of mothers and children, and features distinguishing related mother-child pairs from unrelated individuals were sought. On average, the children were about 10 +/- 4 years old, while the mothers were 40 +/- 4 years old. After adapters were ligated using NEBNext reagents, the libraries underwent 100+100 nt paired-end sequencing on an Illumina HiSeq 2000. Mother and child libraries were prepared a month apart and sequenced in separate runs to prevent cross-contamination. Each donor had between about 450,000 and 2,100,000 distinct TCR beta clonotypes identified. Naive TCR beta clonotypes were estimated from low-frequency clonotypes matched to each donor's FACS-determined naive share, without sorting.

The receptor was isolated from a boy aged 2 to 9 in good health. What was sequenced was blood.

This receptor carries the CDR3 CASSRTRNTDTQYF. At the DNA level, the sequence is TGTGCCAGCAGTCGGACTAGGAACACAGATACGCAGTATTTT. The chain is made from TRBV6-2 or TRBV6-3 and TRBJ2-3; TRBD2 fits 7 bases in the junction. V is pruned by 5 bases and J by 2 bases, leaving 4 bases of the junction without a gene match. From the germline V gene, CDR1 is MNHEY and CDR2 is SVGEGT. The cysteine opens and the phenylalanine closes a CDR3 of 14 amino acids. Just CDR3 DNA is preserved here, 42 bases in frame from base 1.